This TCR beta chain was profiled in a study of T cells in localized non-small cell lung cancer. Broader study findings: Longer overall survival was seen with higher T cell density measured in blood. Because researchers sequenced only one region of the tumor, heterogeneity is still possible. Detection in adjacent lung was observed for a median roughly 55 of the top 100 tumor clones. Uninvolved adjacent lung showed the highest T cell clonality, exceeding tumor.

Germline V gene lookup returns CDR1 LGHNA and CDR2 YSLEER. The CDR3 sequence is 14 residues long. Assay: immunoSEQ multiplex PCR; the TCRdb copy retains only in-frame clones and omits some. This repertoire shows about 29,000 clones, approximately 90% found once; its top ten account for about 9.4%. As for this clone: Its matching antigen is unknown.

The sequences come from peripheral blood, collected before any cancer treatment. This clonotype was obtained from a woman aged 40 to 75 with stage I lung adenocarcinoma. The chain links TRBV4-3 to TRBJ2-5, with 7 bases aligning to TRBD2. The J call may be in error: the DNA end matches TRBJ2-7 better. CDR3 region: CASSQASGAYEQYF. The CDR3 nucleotides are TGCGCCAGCAGCCAAGCCAGCGGGGCCTACGAGCAGTACTTC.